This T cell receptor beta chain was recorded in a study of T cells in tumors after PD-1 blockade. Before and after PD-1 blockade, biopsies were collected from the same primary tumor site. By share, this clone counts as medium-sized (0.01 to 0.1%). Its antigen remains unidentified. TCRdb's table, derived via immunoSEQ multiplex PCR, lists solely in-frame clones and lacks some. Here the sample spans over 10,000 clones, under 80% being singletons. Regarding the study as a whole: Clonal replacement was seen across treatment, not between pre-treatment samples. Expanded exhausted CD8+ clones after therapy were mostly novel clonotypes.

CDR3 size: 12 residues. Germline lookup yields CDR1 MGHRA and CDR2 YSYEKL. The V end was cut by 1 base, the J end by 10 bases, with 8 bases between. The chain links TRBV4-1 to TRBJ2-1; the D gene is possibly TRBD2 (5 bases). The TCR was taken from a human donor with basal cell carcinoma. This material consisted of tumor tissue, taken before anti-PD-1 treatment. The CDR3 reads CASSQGTGEQFF. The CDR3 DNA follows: TGCGCCAGCAGCCAAGGAACGGGGGAGCAGTTCTTC.